This entry lists 20 T cell receptor beta chains sequenced from one sample in a study of T cell responses to AZD1222 COVID-19 vaccine. Generated by immunoSEQ multiplex PCR, the TCRdb table keeps only in-frame clones and is missing some. Here the sample spans 60,000 to 65,000 clones, roughly 84% being singletons. The material was peripheral blood, obtained on day 0 of AZD1222 vaccination. These receptor sequences come from an adult in good health.

This chain's CDR3 is CASSQLRVRGNQPQHF. The CDR3 DNA sequence: TGCGCCAGCAGCCAACTAAGGGTCAGGGGCAATCAGCCCCAGCATTTT. The chain joins TRBV4-1 to TRBJ1-5; possibly TRBD1 for D (5 bases). This CDR3 region has 16 residues. Trimming shortened V by 2 bases and J by 2 bases, and 13 bases separated the two germline ends. Germline lookup yields CDR1 MGHRA and CDR2 YSYEKL.

V gene TRBV10-3 combines with J gene TRBJ2-5; 8 bases fit TRBD1. From germline, CDR1 is ENHRY and CDR2 SYGVKD. This CDR3 has 13 amino acids. Trimming at V came to 6 bases and at J to 5 bases, leaving 5 bases not matched to a gene. This CDR3 is CAISRGREETQYF. CDR3 DNA: TGTGCCATCAGCAGGGGGCGCGAGGAGACCCAGTACTTC.

The chain uses TRBV28 and TRBJ2-5; TRBD1 aligns across 8 bases. Germline V gene lookup returns CDR1 MDHEN and CDR2 SYDVKM. This CDR3 is built from 18 residues. Trimming cost V 7 bases and J 3 bases; bases outside gene matches: 19. CDR3 bases: TGTGCCAGCAAGCCCAGCCAGCTAGGGACAGGCGACAAAGAGACCCAGTACTTC. Encoded protein: CASKPSQLGTGDKETQYF.

This clone was counted once. This rearrangement joins TRBV30 to TRBJ1-5, with a weak D call TRBD1 (6 bases). V shed 2 bases and J shed 4 bases, with 15 bases lying between them. The CDR3 has 15 amino acids. Germline V gives CDR1 GTSNPN, CDR2 SVGIG (reference sequence). CDR3 sequence (DNA): TGTGCCTGGAGTACGACGGGCAGGGGTAATCAGCCCCAGCATTTT. Its protein product is CAWSTTGRGNQPQHF.

This clone appeared once. The chain couples TRBV4-2 to TRBJ1-1; a weak D match, TRBD1 (5 bases). The germline CDR1 and CDR2 sequences are LGHNA and YNFKEQ. V was cut by 5 bases and J by 2 bases, with 12 bases left in between. There are 14 residues in the CDR3. The CDR3 bases are TGTGCCAGCAGCTTTGGGGGGTCTAACACTGAAGCTTTCTTT. Translating gives CASSFGGSNTEAFF.

The chain has TRBV5-1 and TRBJ1-6, with D possibly being TRBD1 (6 bases). V was shortened by 1 base and J by 8 bases, with 10 bases between the two germline ends. Per the germline V gene, CDR1 is SGHRS and CDR2 is YFSETQ. The CDR3 extends over 14 amino acids. CDR3 sequence (DNA): TGCGCCAGCAGCTTGCAGGGGACGGATTCACCCCTCCACTTT. It specifies CASSLQGTDSPLHF.

CDR3 sequence reads: CSASNQVQFADTQYF. In DNA form, the CDR3 reads TGCAGTGCTAGTAATCAGGTTCAGTTCGCAGATACGCAGTATTTT. This sequence joins TRBV20-1 and TRBJ2-3; no clear D. Germline values: CDR1 DFQATT, CDR2 SNEGSKA (reference sequence). V lost 3 bases to trimming and J lost 4 bases, with 17 bases between them. This CDR3 spans 15 amino acids.

The gene calls are TRBV6-2 or TRBV6-3 and TRBJ2-5; 10 bases match TRBD2. CDR1 is MNHEY, CDR2 SVGEGT, per germline. This CDR3 has 16 amino acids. V was clipped by 4 bases and J by 5 bases; unmatched bases: 10. CDR3 protein: CASSSYSGGWMETQYF. CDR3 sequence (DNA): TGTGCCAGCAGTTCATATAGCGGGGGGTGGATGGAGACCCAGTACTTC.

The rearrangement joins TRBV19 to TRBJ1-1; D remains unclear. Trimming pared 1 base from V and 5 bases from J, leaving 11 bases between. CDR1 is LNHDA and CDR2 is SQIVND in the germline V gene (reference sequence). This CDR3 comprises 14 residues. CDR3 in amino acids: CASSIAGSGTEAFF. In DNA form, the CDR3 reads TGTGCCAGTAGTATAGCCGGTTCGGGGACTGAAGCTTTCTTT.

The chain joins TRBV19 to TRBJ2-1, with TRBD2 as a possible D gene (6 bases). Germline V gene sequence: CDR1 LNHDA, CDR2 SQIVND (reference sequence). The germline V and J ends were trimmed by 9 bases and 5 bases, with 17 bases remaining between them. The CDR3 covers 14 residues. The CDR3 DNA reads as TGTGCCAGCCGCGGGTGGACTAACGACAATGAGCAGTTCTTC. Translation gives CASRGWTNDNEQFF.

This clone occurred once. The chain combines TRBV7-8 with TRBJ2-5, with 9 bases fitting TRBD2. Trimming at V came to 1 base and at J to 4 bases, leaving 4 bases not matched to a gene. The CDR3 contains 15 residues. CDR1 SGHVS and CDR2 FQNEAQ come from the germline V gene. This CDR3 is CASSLGWRGGETQYF. As DNA, the CDR3 is TGTGCCAGCAGCTTAGGCTGGCGGGGGGGAGAGACCCAGTACTTC. The full variable domain, in which reference TRBV7-8 and TRBJ2-5 provide the parts outside the CDR3, is GAGVSQSPRYKVAKRGQDVALRCDPISGHVSLFWYQQALGQGPEFLTYFQNEAQLDKSGLPSDRFFAERPEGSVSTLKIQRTQQEDSAVYLCASSLGWRGGETQYFGPGTRLLVL.

The rearrangement links TRBV4-1 to TRBJ2-2; D is undetermined. The CDR3 totals 14 residues. V lost 1 base and J 2 bases, leaving 5 bases between the germline ends. Germline CDR1 is MGHRA and CDR2 is YSYEKL. The CDR3 protein is CASSQVSNTGELFF. The CDR3 nucleotides are TGCGCCAGCAGCCAAGTCTCAAACACCGGGGAGCTGTTTTTT.

The V and J genes are TRBV11-2 and TRBJ1-4, with D possibly matching TRBD1 (5 bases). The ends were cut back, 3 bases at V and 6 bases at J, with 14 bases in the middle. The CDR3 length is 15 residues. In germline, CDR1 is SGHAT, CDR2 FQNNGV. Here the CDR3 DNA reads TGTGCCAGCAGCTTTTCGGGGCGGCCTGATGAAAAACTGTTTTTT. Translating gives CASSFSGRPDEKLFF.

This sequence joins TRBV13 and TRBJ2-1; D unresolved. From germline, CDR1 is PRHDT and CDR2 FYEKMQ (reference sequence). The V and J ends lost 1 base and 2 bases respectively, with 9 bases between them. This CDR3 is built from 15 residues. This CDR3 is CASSLVSSTYNEQFF. In DNA, the CDR3 is TGTGCCAGCAGCTTAGTGTCGAGCACCTACAATGAGCAGTTCTTC.

This clone has a handful of counts. J is TRBJ2-5 and V is TRBV2; 13 nucleotides align to TRBD2. Losses at the gene ends were 4 bases for V and 5 bases for J; bases not matched to a gene: 19. Germline CDR1 is SNHLY and CDR2 is FYNNEI. The CDR3 is 20 amino acids. The CDR3 DNA sequence: TGTGCCAGCAGTGGTCAGACTAGCGGGGGGTCGCCTGTGGTATGGGAGACCCAGTACTTC. This encodes CASSGQTSGGSPVVWETQYF.

The chain joins TRBV18 to TRBJ1-2, with D uncertain. With 2 bases removed from V and 4 bases from J, the gap between germline ends came to 5 bases. Germline CDR1 is KGHSH and CDR2 is LQKENI. The CDR3 sequence is 12 residues long. The CDR3 is CASSPAGYGYTF. The DNA for the CDR3 is TGTGCCAGCTCACCAGCGGGCTATGGCTACACCTTC. Combining the CDR3 with reference TRBV18 and TRBJ1-2 gives the whole variable domain NAGVMQNPRHLVRRRGQEARLRCSPMKGHSHVYWYRQLPEEGLKFMVYLQKENIIDESGMPKERFSAEFPKEGPSILRIQQVVRGDSAAYFCASSPAGYGYTFGSGTRLTVV.

V and J are TRBV23-1 and TRBJ1-1; D is undetermined. TRBV23-1 is an open reading frame whose function is uncertain. Trimming took 2 bases from V and 4 from J, leaving 14 bases between them. The CDR3 is 15 amino acids. CDR3 residues: CASSQNPTTTTEAFF. The DNA of the CDR3 is TGCGCCAGCAGTCAAAACCCGACTACGACCACTGAAGCTTTCTTT.

The chain is built from TRBV6-5 and TRBJ2-7; D ambiguous. CDR1 is MNHEY, CDR2 SVGAGI, per germline. The CDR3 covers 15 residues. V shed 3 bases and J shed 2 bases, with 14 bases lying between them. In nucleotides, the CDR3 is TGTGCCAGCAGTTATAGTAGGACGGATACCTACGAGCAGTACTTC. Translated: CASSYSRTDTYEQYF.

The chain combines TRBV19 with TRBJ2-5; 7 nucleotides line up with TRBD2. Germline CDR1 is LNHDA and CDR2 is SQIVND (reference sequence). This CDR3 contains 15 residues. V dropped 7 bases and J dropped 2; count of bases not matched to a gene: 10. The CDR3 region has the DNA TGTGCCAGTACCATCGCCGGGACTAATCAAGAGACCCAGTACTTC. This sequence encodes CASTIAGTNQETQYF.

The J gene is TRBJ2-7, the V gene TRBV2, with D perhaps matching TRBD1 (6 bases). The ends were cut back, 5 bases at V and 4 bases at J, with 18 bases in the middle. The CDR3 is made up of 15 amino acids. From germline, CDR1 is SNHLY and CDR2 FYNNEI. Here the CDR3 reads CASSSFRTVLYEQYF. CDR3 nucleotides: TGTGCCAGCAGTTCATTCAGGACAGTTCTTTACGAGCAGTACTTC.